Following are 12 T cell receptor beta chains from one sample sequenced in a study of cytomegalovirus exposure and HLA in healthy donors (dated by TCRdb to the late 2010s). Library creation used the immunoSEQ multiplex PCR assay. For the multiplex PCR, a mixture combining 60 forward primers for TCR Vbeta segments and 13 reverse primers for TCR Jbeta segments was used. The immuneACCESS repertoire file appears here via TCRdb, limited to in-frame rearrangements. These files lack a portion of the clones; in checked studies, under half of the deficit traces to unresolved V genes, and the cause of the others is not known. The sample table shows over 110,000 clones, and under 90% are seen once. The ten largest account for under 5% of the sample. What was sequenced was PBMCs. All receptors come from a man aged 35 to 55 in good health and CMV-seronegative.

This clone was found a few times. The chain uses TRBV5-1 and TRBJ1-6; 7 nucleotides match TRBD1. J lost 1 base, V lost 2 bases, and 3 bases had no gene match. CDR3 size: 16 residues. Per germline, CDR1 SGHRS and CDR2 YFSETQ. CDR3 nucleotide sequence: TGCGCCAGCAGCTTACCAGGGGGGTCCTATAATTCACCCCTCCACTTT. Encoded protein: CASSLPGGSYNSPLHF.

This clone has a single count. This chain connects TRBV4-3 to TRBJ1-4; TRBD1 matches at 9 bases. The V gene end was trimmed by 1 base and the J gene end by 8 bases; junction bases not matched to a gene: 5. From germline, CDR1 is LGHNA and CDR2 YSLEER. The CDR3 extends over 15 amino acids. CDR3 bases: TGCGCCAGCAGCCAAGTGGGGACAGGGAAGGAAAAACTGTTTTTT. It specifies CASSQVGTGKEKLFF.

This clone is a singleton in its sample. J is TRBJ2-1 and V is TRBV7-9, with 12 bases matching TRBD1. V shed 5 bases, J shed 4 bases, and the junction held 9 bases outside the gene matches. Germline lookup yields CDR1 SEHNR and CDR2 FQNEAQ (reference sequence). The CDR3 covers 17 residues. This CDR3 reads CASSARDRGRGYNEQFF. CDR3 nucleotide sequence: TGTGCCAGCAGCGCGAGGGACAGGGGGCGAGGTTACAATGAGCAGTTCTTC.

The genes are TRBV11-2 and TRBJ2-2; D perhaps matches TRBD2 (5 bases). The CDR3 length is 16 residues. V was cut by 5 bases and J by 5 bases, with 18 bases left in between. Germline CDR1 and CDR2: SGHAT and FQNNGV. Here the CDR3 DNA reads TGTGCCAGCAGCGCACGGACTCGCCCGAGGACCGGGGAGCTGTTTTTT. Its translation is CASSARTRPRTGELFF.

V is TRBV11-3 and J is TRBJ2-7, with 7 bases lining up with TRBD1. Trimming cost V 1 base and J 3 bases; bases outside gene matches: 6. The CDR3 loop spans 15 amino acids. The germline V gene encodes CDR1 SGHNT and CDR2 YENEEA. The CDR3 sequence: CASSLAGTADYEQYF. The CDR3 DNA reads TGTGCCAGCAGCTTAGCCGGGACAGCGGACTACGAGCAGTACTTC.

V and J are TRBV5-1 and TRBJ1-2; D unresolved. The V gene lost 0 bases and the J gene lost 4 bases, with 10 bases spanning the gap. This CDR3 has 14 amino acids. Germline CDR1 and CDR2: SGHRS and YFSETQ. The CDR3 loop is CASSLESYSYGYTF. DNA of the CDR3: TGCGCCAGCAGCTTGGAAAGTTATAGCTATGGCTACACCTTC.

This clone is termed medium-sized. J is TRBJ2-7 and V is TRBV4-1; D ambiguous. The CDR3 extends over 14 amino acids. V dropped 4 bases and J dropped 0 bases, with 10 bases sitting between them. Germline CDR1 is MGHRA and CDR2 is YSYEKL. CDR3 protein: CASSPRYYSYEQYF. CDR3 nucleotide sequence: TGCGCCAGCAGCCCGAGATACTACTCCTACGAGCAGTACTTC.

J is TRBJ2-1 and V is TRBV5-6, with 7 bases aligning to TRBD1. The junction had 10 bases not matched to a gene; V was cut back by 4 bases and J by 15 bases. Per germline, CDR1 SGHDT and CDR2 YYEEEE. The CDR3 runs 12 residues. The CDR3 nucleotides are TGTGCCAGCAGCCTAGGGGGCAATGTATGGTTCTTC. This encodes CASSLGGNVWFF.

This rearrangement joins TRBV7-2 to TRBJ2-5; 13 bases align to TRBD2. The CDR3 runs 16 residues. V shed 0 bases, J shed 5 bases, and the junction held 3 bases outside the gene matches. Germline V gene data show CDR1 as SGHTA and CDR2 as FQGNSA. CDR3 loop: CASSLAGLAGVETQYF. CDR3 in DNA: TGTGCCAGCAGCTTAGCCGGACTAGCGGGGGTTGAGACCCAGTACTTC.

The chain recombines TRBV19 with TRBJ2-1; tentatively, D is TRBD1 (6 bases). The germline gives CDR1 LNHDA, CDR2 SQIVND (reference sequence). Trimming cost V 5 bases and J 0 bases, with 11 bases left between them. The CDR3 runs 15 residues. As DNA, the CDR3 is TGTGCCAGTAGTGCCGACAGGAGCTCCTACAATGAGCAGTTCTTC. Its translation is CASSADRSSYNEQFF.

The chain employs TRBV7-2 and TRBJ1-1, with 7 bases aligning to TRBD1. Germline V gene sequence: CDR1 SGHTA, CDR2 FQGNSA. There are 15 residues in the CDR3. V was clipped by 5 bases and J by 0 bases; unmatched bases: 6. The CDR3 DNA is TGTGCCAGCAGCCCGGGACAGATTTTGAACACTGAAGCTTTCTTT. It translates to CASSPGQILNTEAFF.

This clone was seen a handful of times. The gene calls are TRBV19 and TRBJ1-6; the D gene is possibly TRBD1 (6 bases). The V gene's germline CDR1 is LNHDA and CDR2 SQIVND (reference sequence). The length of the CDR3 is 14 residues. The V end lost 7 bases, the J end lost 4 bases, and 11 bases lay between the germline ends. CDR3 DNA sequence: TGTGCCAGTAAAGAGGACAGTTATAATTCACCCCTCCACTTT. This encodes CASKEDSYNSPLHF.